This TCR beta chain was sequenced during a study of OX40 agonist ivuxolimab in advanced cancers. Baseline was the first blood sampling point, followed by cycle 4 day 1 and cycle 7 day 1. Measured with immunoSEQ multiplex PCR; TCRdb has only the in-frame clones, and not every one. Of more than 100,000 clones listed, 80% to 90% were seen once; the top ten hold more than 0.45%. The origin of this receptor is an adult with an advanced solid tumor such as melanoma, head and neck, liver or kidney cancer. This specimen was CD4+ or CD8+ T cells sorted from blood, taken in a trial of the OX40 agonist ivuxolimab.

The CDR3 DNA reads TGTGCCAGCAGTGAAGGGGGCGGGAGAGGCTACACCTTC. This gives the protein CASSEGGGRGYTF. V usage is TRBV2 and J usage is TRBJ1-2; D is possibly TRBD1 (5 bases). Trimming removed 1 base at V and 8 bases at J, with 11 bases between. Germline lookup yields CDR1 SNHLY and CDR2 FYNNEI. This CDR3 is built from 13 residues.